The rows below give T cell receptor beta chains drawn from one sample of a study of breast tumors, draining lymph nodes, adjacent tissues. MiXCR was run by TCRdb on the multiplex PCR reads, yielding one entry per CDR3 protein. The sample consists of roughly 16,000 distinct CDR3 sequences, about 60% of them appearing once. Sample: tumor-adjacent breast tissue. The receptor source for this set is a female donor with breast cancer. Some clones in this sample may be carry-over from other donors' samples. Both conserved end residues are part of each CDR3. The D gene is left open where the match is weak. Rows give clone size only sometimes, using once, few, many, or a class for an expanded clone.

d_call j_call clone_size v_call cdr3_aa cdr3_nt
NA TRBJ1-2 once TRBV7-6 CASNLERGRGARNYGYTF TGTGCCAGCAATCTTGAGAGGGGGAGAGGGGCGCGGAACTATGGCTACACCTTC
NA TRBJ1-3 medium-sized TRBV6-5 CASRAGLTGNTIYF TGTGCCAGCAGGGCGGGACTTACTGGAAACACCATATATTTT
TRBD2 TRBJ2-7 medium-sized TRBV9 CASSPSGTPYEQYF TGTGCCAGCAGTCCTAGCGGGACACCCTACGAGCAGTACTTC
NA TRBJ1-6 few TRBV20-1 CSARVWRAGGSGSPLHF TGCAGTGCTAGGGTATGGCGGGCGGGGGGGAGTGGTTCACCCCTCCACTTT
NA TRBJ1-4 medium-sized TRBV5-1 CASSSGTDGEKLFF TGCGCCAGCAGCTCCGGGACGGATGGTGAAAAACTGTTTTTT
TRBD2 TRBJ2-3 medium-sized TRBV20-1 CSGSGGAPGSTDTQYF TGCAGTGGGTCCGGGGGGGCACCAGGGAGCACAGATACGCAGTATTTT
NA TRBJ2-1 once TRBV12-3/TRBV12-4 CASSLAGGSNEQFF TGTGCCAGCAGTTTAGCGGGGGGTTCCAATGAGCAGTTCTTC
NA TRBJ1-3 NA TRBV15 CATSSVAPDSGNTIYF TGTGCCACCAGCAGCGTAGCTCCAGACTCTGGAAACACCATATATTTT
NA TRBJ2-3 medium-sized TRBV7-3 CASGQGSTDTQYF TGTGCCAGCGGGCAGGGAAGCACAGATACGCAGTATTTT
NA TRBJ2-2 NA TRBV5-5 CASSPVGGNTGELFF TGTGCCAGCAGCCCGGTAGGAGGGAACACCGGGGAGCTGTTTTTT
NA TRBJ1-2 medium-sized TRBV2 CASSENGVGYTF TGTGCCAGCAGTGAAAATGGGGTCGGCTACACCTTC
NA TRBJ2-7 NA TRBV29-1 CSVARETYEQYF TGCAGCGTTGCTCGGGAAACCTACGAGCAGTACTTC
TRBD2 TRBJ2-1 once TRBV5-1 CASSLGGGSYNEQFF TGCGCCAGCAGCTTAGGCGGGGGCTCCTACAATGAGCAGTTCTTC